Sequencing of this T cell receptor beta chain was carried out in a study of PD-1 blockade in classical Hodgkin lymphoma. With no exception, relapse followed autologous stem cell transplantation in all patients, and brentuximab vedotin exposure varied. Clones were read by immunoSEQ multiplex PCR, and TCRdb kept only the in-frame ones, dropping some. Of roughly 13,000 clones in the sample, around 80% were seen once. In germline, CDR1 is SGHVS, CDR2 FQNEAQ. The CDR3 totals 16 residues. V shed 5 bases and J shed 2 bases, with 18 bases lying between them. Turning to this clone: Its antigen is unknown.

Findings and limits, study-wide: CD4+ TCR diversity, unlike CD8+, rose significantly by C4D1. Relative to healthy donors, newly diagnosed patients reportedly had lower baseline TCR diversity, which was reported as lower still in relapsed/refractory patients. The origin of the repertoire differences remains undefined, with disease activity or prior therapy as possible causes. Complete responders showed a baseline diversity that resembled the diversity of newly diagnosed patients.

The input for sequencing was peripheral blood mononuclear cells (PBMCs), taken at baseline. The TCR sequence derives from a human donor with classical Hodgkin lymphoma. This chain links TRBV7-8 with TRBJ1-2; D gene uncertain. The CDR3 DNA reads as TGTGCCAGCAGCCCCAGGCCGGTGGGCGGGAACTATGGCTACACCTTC. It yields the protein CASSPRPVGGNYGYTF.